This paragraph reports one T cell receptor (beta chain). No antigen is known for it. PBMCs, at least 7 million per sample, were isolated. This record belongs to a study of blood T cells in healthy people across ages. Across the study: About one barcoded beta molecule per two T cells was the capture yield of template switching. Notes on the study in general: Relative to aged donors, long-lived donors carried more naive CD4+ cells and displayed higher diversity.

This CDR3 region has 16 residues. Trimming left V 6 bases short and J 3 bases short, with 18 bases between. It was with a sample-barcoded 5' primer and a J-beta primer mix that a second PCR of roughly 6 to 11 cycles was run. TCRdb called the 5' RACE reads again in MiXCR, with one record for every CDR3 protein. The repertoire has around 1,900,000 distinct CDR3 sequences, more than 35% of them found once; the top ten carry 23%. The source material was blood. The chain combines TRBV12-3 or TRBV12-4 with TRBJ2-1; possible D gene TRBD1, 5 bases. The TCR was taken from a human donor in good health. The CDR3 loop is CASSKGWTTNYNEQFF. The CDR3 coding sequence is TGTGCCAGCAGCAAAGGATGGACAACCAACTACAATGAGCAGTTCTTC.